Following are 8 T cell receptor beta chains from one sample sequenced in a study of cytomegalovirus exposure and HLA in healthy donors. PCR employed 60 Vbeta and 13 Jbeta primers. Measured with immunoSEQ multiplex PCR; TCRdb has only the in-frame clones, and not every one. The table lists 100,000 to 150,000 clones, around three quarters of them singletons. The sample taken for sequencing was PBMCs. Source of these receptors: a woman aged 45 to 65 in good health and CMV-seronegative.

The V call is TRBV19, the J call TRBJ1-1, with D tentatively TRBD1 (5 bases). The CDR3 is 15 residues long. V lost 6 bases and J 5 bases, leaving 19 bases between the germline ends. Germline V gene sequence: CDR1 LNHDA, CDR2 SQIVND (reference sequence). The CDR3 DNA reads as TGTGCCAGTAGCCCCGGGGGGGGAAGTGTGACTGAAGCTTTCTTT. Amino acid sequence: CASSPGGGSVTEAFF.

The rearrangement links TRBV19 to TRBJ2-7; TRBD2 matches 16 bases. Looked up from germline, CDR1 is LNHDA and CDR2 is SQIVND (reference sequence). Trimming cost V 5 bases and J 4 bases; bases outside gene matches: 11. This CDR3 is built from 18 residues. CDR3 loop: CASSRKGTSGRAVYEQYF. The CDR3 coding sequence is TGTGCCAGTAGTCGCAAAGGGACTAGCGGGAGGGCCGTTTACGAGCAGTACTTC.

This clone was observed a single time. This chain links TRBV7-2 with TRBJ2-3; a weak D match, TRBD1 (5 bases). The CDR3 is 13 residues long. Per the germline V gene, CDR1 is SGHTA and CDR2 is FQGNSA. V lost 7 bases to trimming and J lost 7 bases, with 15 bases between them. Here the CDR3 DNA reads TGTGCCAGCACCTCGGACAAACAGCATACGCAGTATTTT. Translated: CASTSDKQHTQYF.

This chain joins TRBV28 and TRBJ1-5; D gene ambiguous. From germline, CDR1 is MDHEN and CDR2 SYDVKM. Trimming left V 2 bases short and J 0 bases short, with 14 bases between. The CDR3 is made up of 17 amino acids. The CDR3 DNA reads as TGTGCCAGCAGTTTAGTATTGACTTATTATAGCAATCAGCCCCAGCATTTT. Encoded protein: CASSLVLTYYSNQPQHF.

CDR3 nucleotides: TGTGCCAGCAGCTTAAGCTTGGGACTTACGGGCTACACCTTC. Protein: CASSLSLGLTGYTF. The gene calls are TRBV7-2 and TRBJ1-2; D perhaps matches TRBD1 (5 bases). Trimming shortened V by 2 bases and J by 8 bases, and 15 bases separated the two germline ends. Germline-derived CDR1 and CDR2 are SGHTA and FQGNSA. This CDR3 is 14 amino acids long.

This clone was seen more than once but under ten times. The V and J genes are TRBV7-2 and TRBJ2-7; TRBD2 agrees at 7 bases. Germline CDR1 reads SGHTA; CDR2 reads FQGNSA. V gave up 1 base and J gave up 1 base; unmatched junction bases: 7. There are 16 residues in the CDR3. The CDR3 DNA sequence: TGTGCCAGCAGCTTAGAATTCCTAGCGGCTTCCTACGAGCAGTACTTC. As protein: CASSLEFLAASYEQYF.

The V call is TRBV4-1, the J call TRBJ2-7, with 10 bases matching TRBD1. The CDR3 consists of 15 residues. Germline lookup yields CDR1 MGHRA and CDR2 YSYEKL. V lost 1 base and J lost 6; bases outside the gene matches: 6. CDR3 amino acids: CASSQVGQGQGEQYF. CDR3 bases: TGCGCCAGCAGCCAAGTGGGACAGGGGCAGGGCGAGCAGTACTTC.

The CDR3 DNA reads TGTGCCAGCAGCTTAAAGGGGCGCCCTCTTGAGCAGTACTTC. The encoded protein is CASSLKGRPLEQYF. The chain recombines TRBV7-2 with TRBJ2-7, with D possibly matching TRBD1 (5 bases). The V gene lost 2 bases and the J gene lost 7 bases, with 15 bases spanning the gap. Germline CDR1 is SGHTA and CDR2 is FQGNSA. The CDR3 covers 14 residues.